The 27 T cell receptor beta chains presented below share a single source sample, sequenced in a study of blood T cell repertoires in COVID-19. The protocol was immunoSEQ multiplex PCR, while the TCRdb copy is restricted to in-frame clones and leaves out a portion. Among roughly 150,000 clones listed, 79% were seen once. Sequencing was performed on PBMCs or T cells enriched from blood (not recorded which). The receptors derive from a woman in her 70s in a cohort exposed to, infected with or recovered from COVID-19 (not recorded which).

CDR3 sequence (DNA): TGCGCCAGCAGCTCACTCCCGGGACTTTTCGTCAATGAGCAGTTCTTC. As protein: CASSSLPGLFVNEQFF. This sequence joins TRBV5-1 and TRBJ2-1; possible D gene TRBD2, 6 bases. Trimming took off 3 bases at V and 6 bases at J, with 19 bases between the two ends. The germline V gene encodes CDR1 SGHRS and CDR2 YFSETQ. This CDR3 region has 16 residues. Filled out from reference TRBV5-1 and TRBJ2-1, the complete variable domain reads KAGVTQTPRYLIKTRGQQVTLSCSPISGHRSVSWYQQTPGQGLQFLFEYFSETQRNKGNFPGRFSGRQFSNSRSEMNVSTLELGDSALYLCASSSLPGLFVNEQFFGPGTRLTVL.

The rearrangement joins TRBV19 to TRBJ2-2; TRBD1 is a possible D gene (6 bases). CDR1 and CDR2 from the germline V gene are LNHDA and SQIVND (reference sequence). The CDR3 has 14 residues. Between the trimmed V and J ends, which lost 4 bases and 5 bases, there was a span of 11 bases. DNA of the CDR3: TGTGCCAGTAGTACAGGGGTTAGGACCGGGGAGCTGTTTTTT. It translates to CASSTGVRTGELFF. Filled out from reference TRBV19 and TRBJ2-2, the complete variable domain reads DGGITQSPKYLFRKEGQNVTLSCEQNLNHDAMYWYRQDPGQGLRLIYYSQIVNDFQKGDIAEGYSVSREKKESFPLTVTSAQKNPTAFYLCASSTGVRTGELFFGEGSRLTVL.

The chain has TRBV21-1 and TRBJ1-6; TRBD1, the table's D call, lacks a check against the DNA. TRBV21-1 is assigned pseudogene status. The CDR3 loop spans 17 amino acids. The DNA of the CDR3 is TGTGCCAGCAGCAGGTCCTATGGACAAATTTCTAATTCACCCCTCCACTTT. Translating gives CASSRSYGQISNSPLHF.

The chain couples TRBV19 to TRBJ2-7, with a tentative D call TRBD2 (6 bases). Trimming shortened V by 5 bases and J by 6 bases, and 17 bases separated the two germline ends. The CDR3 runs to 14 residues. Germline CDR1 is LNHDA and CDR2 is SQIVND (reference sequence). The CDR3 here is CASSVLAGGSEQYF. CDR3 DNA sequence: TGTGCCAGTAGTGTACTAGCTGGGGGAAGCGAGCAGTACTTC.

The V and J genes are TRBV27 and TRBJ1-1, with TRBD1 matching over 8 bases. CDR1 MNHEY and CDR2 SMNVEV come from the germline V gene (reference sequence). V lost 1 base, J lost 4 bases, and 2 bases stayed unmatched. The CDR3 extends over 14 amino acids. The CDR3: CASSLYRGSTEAFF. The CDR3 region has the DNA TGTGCCAGCAGTTTATACAGGGGGTCCACTGAAGCTTTCTTT.

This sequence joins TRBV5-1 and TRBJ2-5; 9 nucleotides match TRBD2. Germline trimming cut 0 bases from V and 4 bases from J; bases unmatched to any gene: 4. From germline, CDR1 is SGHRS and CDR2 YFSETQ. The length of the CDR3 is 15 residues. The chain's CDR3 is CASSLVAGVGETQYF. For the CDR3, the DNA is TGCGCCAGCAGCTTGGTAGCGGGGGTAGGAGAGACCCAGTACTTC. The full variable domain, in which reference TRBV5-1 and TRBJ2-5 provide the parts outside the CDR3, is KAGVTQTPRYLIKTRGQQVTLSCSPISGHRSVSWYQQTPGQGLQFLFEYFSETQRNKGNFPGRFSGRQFSNSRSEMNVSTLELGDSALYLCASSLVAGVGETQYFGPGTRLLVL.

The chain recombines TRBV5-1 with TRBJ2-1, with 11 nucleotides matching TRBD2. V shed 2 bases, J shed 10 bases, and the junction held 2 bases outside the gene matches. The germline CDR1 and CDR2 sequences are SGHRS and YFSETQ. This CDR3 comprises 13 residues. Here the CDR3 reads CASSFGTSGEQFF. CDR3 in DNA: TGCGCCAGCAGCTTTGGGACTAGCGGAGAGCAGTTCTTC.

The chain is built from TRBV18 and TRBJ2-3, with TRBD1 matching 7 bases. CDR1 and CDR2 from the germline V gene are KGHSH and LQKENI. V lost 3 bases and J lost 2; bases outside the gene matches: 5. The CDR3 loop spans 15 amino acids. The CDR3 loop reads CASSPGDRHTDTQYF. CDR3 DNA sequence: TGTGCCAGCTCACCGGGGGACAGACACACAGATACGCAGTATTTT.

The CDR3 DNA is TGTGCCAGCAGCTGGGCACAGGGCACTGAAGCTTTCTTT. Its translation is CASSWAQGTEAFF. V is TRBV11-2 and J is TRBJ1-1; tentatively, D is TRBD1 (6 bases). The CDR3 extends over 13 amino acids. Trimming stripped 4 bases from V and 4 bases from J, with 10 bases between. Looked up from germline, CDR1 is SGHAT and CDR2 is FQNNGV.

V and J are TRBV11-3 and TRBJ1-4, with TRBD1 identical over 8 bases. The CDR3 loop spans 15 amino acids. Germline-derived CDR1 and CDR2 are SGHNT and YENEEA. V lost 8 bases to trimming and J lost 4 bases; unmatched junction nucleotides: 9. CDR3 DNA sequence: TGTGCCAGCGGACTACGGACAGGGTTTAATGAAAAACTGTTTTTT. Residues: CASGLRTGFNEKLFF.

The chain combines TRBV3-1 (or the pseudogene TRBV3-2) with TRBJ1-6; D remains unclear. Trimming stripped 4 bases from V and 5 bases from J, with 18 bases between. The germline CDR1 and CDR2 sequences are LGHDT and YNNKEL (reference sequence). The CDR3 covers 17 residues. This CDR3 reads CASSRRAGEKDNSPLHF. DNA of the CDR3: TGTGCCAGCAGCCGTCGAGCCGGAGAAAAAGATAATTCACCCCTCCACTTT.

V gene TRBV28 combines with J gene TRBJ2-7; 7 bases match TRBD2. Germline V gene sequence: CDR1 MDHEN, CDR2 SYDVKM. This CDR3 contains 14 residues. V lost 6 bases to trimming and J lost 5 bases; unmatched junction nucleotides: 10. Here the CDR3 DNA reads TGTGCCAGCAGCTTTATCGGGAGGTCACACGAGCAGTACTTC. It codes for CASSFIGRSHEQYF.

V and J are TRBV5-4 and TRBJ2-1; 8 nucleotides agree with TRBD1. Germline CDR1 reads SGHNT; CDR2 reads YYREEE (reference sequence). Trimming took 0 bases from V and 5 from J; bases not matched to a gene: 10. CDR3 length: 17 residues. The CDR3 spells CASSLAGQARTHNEQFF. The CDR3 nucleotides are TGTGCCAGCAGCTTGGCGGGACAGGCTCGAACCCACAATGAGCAGTTCTTC.

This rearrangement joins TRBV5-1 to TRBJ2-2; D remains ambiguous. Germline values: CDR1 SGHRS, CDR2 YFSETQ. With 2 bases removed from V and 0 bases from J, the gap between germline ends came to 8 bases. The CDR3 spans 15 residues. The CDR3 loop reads CASSLSTTNTGELFF. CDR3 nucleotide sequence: TGCGCCAGCAGCTTAAGCACCACGAACACCGGGGAGCTGTTTTTT.

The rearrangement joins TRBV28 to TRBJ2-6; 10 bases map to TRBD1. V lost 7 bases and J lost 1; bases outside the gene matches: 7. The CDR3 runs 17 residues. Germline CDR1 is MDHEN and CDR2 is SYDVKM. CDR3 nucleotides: TGTGCCAGCATAGGGACAGGGGTTCTGTCTGGGGCCAACGTCCTGACTTTC. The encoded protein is CASIGTGVLSGANVLTF.

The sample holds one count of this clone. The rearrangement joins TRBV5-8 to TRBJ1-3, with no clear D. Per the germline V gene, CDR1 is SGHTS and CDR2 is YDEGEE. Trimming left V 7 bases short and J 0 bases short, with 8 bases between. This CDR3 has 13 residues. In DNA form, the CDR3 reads TGTGCCAGCGGAGCCAACTCTGGAAACACCATATATTTT. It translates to CASGANSGNTIYF.

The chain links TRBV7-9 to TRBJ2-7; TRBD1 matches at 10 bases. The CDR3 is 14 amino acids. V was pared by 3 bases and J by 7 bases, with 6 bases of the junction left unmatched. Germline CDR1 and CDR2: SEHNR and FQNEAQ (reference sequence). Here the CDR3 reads CASSFTGTGVEQYF. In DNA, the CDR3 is TGTGCCAGCAGCTTTACCGGGACAGGGGTTGAGCAGTACTTC.

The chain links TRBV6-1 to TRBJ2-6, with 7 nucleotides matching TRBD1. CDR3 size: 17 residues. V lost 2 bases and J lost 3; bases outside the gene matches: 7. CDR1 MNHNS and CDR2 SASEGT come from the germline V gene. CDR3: CASSEYGTGVGANVLTF. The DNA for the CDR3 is TGTGCCAGCAGTGAATATGGAACAGGGGTTGGGGCCAACGTCCTGACTTTC.

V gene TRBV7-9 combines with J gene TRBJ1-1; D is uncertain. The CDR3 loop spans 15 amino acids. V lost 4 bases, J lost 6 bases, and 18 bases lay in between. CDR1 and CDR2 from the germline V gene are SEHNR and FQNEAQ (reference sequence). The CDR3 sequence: CASSSLIASGSEAFF. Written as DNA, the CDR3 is TGTGCCAGCAGCTCCCTGATAGCAAGCGGCTCTGAAGCTTTCTTT.

CDR3 nucleotide sequence: TGTGCCAGCAGTGTTGACCGGGGGGTTCACGCTGAAGCTTTCTTT. Its protein product is CASSVDRGVHAEAFF. The V call is TRBV28, the J call TRBJ1-1, with D maybe TRBD1 (5 bases). Trimming shortened V by 5 bases and J by 6 bases, and 19 bases separated the two germline ends. CDR3 length equals 15 residues. Germline loops: CDR1 MDHEN, CDR2 SYDVKM.

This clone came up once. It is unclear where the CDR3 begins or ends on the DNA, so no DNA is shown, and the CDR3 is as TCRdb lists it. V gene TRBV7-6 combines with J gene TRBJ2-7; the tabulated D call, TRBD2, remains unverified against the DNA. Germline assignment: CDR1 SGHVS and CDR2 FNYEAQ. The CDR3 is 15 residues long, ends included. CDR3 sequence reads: CASSSSEGGASEQYF.

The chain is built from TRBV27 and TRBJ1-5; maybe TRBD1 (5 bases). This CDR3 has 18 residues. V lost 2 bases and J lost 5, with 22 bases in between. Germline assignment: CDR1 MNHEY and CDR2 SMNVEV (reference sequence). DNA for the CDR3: TGTGCCAGCAGTTTAGGAGGCGGGGACTCCCGGGCCCATCAGCCCCAGCATTTT. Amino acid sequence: CASSLGGGDSRAHQPQHF.

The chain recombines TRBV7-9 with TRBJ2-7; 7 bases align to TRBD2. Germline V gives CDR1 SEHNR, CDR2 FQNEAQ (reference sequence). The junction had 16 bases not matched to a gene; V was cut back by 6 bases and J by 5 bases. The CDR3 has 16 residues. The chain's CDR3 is CASSPPSGNFPHEQYF. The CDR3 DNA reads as TGTGCCAGCAGTCCCCCCAGCGGGAACTTCCCCCACGAGCAGTACTTC.

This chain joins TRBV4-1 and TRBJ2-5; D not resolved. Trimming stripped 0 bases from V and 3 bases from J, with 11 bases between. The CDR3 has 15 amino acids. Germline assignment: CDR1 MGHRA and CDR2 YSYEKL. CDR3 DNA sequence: TGCGCCAGCAGCCAAGAACCCGGAGAAGAAGAGACCCAGTACTTC. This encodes CASSQEPGEEETQYF.

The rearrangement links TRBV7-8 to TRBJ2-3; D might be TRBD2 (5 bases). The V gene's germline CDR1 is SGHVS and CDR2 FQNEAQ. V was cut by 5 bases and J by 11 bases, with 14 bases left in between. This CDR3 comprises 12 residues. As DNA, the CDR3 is TGTGCCAGCAGCCAAAACGTAGGAGGGCAGTATTTT. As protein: CASSQNVGGQYF.

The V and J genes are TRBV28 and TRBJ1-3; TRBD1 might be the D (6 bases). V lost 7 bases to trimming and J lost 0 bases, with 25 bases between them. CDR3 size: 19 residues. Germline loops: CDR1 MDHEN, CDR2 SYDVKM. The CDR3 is CASNPSASGGGASGNTIYF. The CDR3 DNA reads TGTGCCAGCAACCCTTCTGCATCAGGAGGGGGGGCCTCTGGAAACACCATATATTTT.

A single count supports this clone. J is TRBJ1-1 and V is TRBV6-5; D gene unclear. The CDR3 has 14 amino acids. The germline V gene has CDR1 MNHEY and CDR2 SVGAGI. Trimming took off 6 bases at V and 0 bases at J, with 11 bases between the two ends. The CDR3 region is CASRPPSVNTEAFF. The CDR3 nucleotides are TGTGCCAGCAGACCGCCGTCAGTGAACACTGAAGCTTTCTTT.